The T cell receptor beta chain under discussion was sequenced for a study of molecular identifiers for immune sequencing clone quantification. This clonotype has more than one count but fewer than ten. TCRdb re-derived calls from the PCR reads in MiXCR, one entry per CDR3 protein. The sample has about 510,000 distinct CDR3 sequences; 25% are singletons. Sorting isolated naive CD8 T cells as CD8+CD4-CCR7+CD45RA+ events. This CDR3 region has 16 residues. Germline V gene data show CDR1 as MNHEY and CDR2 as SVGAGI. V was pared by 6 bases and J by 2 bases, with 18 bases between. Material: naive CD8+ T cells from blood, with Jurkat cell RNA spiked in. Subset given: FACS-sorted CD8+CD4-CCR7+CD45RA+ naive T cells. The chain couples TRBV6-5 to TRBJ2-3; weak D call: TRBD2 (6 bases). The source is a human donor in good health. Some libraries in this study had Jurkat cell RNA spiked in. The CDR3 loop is CASSLRENQYTDTQYF. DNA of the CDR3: TGTGCCAGCAGCCTGCGGGAAAATCAATACACAGATACGCAGTATTTT.